The sequence of this T cell receptor beta chain was determined in a study of cytomegalovirus exposure and HLA in healthy donors. As regards this clone: Its antigen remains unidentified.

Study results and caveats: With DRB1 most and HLA-C fewest, TCR association rates differed between HLA loci in a later analysis. The classifier, whose performance was assessed in both the original and validation cohorts, reportedly diagnosed cytomegalovirus status with high specificity and sensitivity.

This CDR3 is 16 amino acids long. Germline trimming cut 4 bases from V and 0 bases from J; bases unmatched to any gene: 7. Looked up from germline, CDR1 is SGHRS and CDR2 is YFSETQ. This PCR relied on a set of 60 Vbeta primers and 13 Jbeta primers. This table comes from immunoSEQ multiplex PCR, and its TCRdb copy is limited to in-frame clones, with some not included. The sample shows more than 150,000 clones, approximately 79% of them seen only once. The clonotype originates from a man in his forties in good health and CMV-seropositive. This rearrangement joins TRBV5-1 to TRBJ1-1; TRBD1 matches at 9 bases. The sample consisted of PBMCs. Here the CDR3 reads CASSRGQGGVNTEAFF. CDR3 nucleotide sequence: TGCGCCAGCAGCCGGGGACAGGGTGGGGTGAACACTGAAGCTTTCTTT.